The 10 T cell receptor beta chains below all came from one sample that was sequenced in a study of T cells in Graves' hyperthyroidism and ophthalmopathy. The TCR beta CDR3 regions underwent amplification using RNA transcripts as the source. Primed by the HTBI set, a first-round RT-PCR was run on the TCR CDR3. MiXCR, applied by TCRdb to the multiplex PCR reads, yields one record per CDR3 protein. The sample includes hundreds of thousands of distinct CDR3 sequences, around 15% seen only once; the top ten take 10%. The sequenced sample consisted of blood. The origin of the receptors is a woman under 30 with Graves' hyperthyroidism.

On this clonotype: A much larger clonotype is one base distant, so this may be a read error. The CDR3 does not close with the conserved phenylalanine or tryptophan, likely indicating a read error. The CDR3 sequence: CASNFPRGDTEAFL. The DNA for the CDR3 is TGTGCCAGCAACTTCCCTCGGGGGGACACTGAAGCTTTCCTT. This chain uses TRBV12-3 or TRBV12-4 with TRBJ1-1; TRBD1 is a possible D gene (5 bases). V was clipped by 7 bases and J by 3 bases, with 15 bases between them. The CDR3 covers 14 residues.

This clonotype appeared many times. The CDR3 loop reads CASRGLAGRTGELFF. Here the CDR3 DNA reads TGTGCCAGCAGAGGTCTAGCGGGACGCACCGGGGAGCTGTTTTTT. The chain joins TRBV7-8 to TRBJ2-2; 9 bases match TRBD2. This CDR3 comprises 15 residues. Germline V lookup: CDR1 SGHVS, CDR2 FQNEAQ. V lost 6 bases, J lost 4 bases, and 6 bases stayed unmatched.

The J gene is TRBJ2-1, the V gene TRBV7-8; 11 bases are shared with TRBD2. The J segment lost 0 bases and the V segment lost 4 bases, leaving 8 bases of the junction unmatched. The germline gives CDR1 SGHVS, CDR2 FQNEAQ. The CDR3 totals 18 residues. CDR3 coding DNA: TGTGCCAGCAGCTCTAGGACTAGCGGGCGCAACTCCTACAATGAGCAGTTCTTC. It yields the protein CASSSRTSGRNSYNEQFF.

This clonotype has just a few counts. The chain uses TRBV2 and TRBJ2-1, with TRBD2 matching over 9 bases. Germline CDR1 and CDR2: SNHLY and FYNNEI. The J segment lost 8 bases and the V segment lost 3 bases, leaving 8 bases of the junction unmatched. The CDR3 runs 15 residues. The CDR3 reads CASSDGTSNWDEQFF. The DNA for the CDR3 is TGTGCCAGCAGTGACGGGACTAGCAATTGGGATGAGCAGTTCTTC.

This clonotype was counted only a few times. This chain joins TRBV28 and TRBJ2-7, with D unclear. CDR3 length equals 15 residues. Trimming removed 4 bases at V and 1 base at J, with 14 bases between. Germline V gene sequence: CDR1 MDHEN, CDR2 SYDVKM. Here the CDR3 DNA reads TGTGCCAGCAGTTCCCGGACGGTCCCATCCTACGAGCAGTACTTC. Encoded protein: CASSSRTVPSYEQYF.

The chain carries TRBV20-1 and TRBJ2-1, with 8 bases aligning to TRBD2. CDR3 length: 13 residues. Unmatched junction bases numbered 3, after V lost 7 bases and J lost 1 base. The V gene's germline CDR1 is DFQATT and CDR2 SNEGSKA (reference sequence). CDR3 protein: CSVTGGSYNEQFF. CDR3 in DNA: TGCAGTGTCACGGGGGGGTCCTACAATGAGCAGTTCTTC.

The V and J genes are TRBV29-1 and TRBJ2-1; TRBD2 matches 7 bases. The germline CDR1 and CDR2 sequences are SQVTM and ANQGSEA. With V trimmed by 8 bases and J by 5 bases, 15 bases remained unmatched. The CDR3 has 15 residues. DNA of the CDR3: TGCAGCACCCGAGGGAGGGAGGCCCAGAACAATGAGCAGTTCTTC. Translation: CSTRGREAQNNEQFF.

This clonotype was seen at least ten times. The rearrangement uses TRBV19 and TRBJ2-3; D call uncertain. Germline loops: CDR1 LNHDA, CDR2 SQIVND (reference sequence). Between the trimmed V and J ends, which lost 7 bases and 2 bases, there was a span of 4 bases. This CDR3 spans 11 amino acids. CDR3: CASTDTDTQYF. The CDR3 bases are TGTGCCAGTACTGACACAGATACGCAGTATTTT.

This sequence joins TRBV27 and TRBJ1-5, with D unclear. Per the germline V gene, CDR1 is MNHEY and CDR2 is SMNVEV (reference sequence). The CDR3 totals 14 residues. The V and J ends lost 8 bases and 3 bases respectively, with 14 bases between them. The CDR3 bases are TGTGCCAGCTCCCTTCACGGAACCAATCAGCCCCAGCATTTT. This gives the protein CASSLHGTNQPQHF.

This clonotype was counted ten times or more. The rearrangement joins TRBV28 to TRBJ1-2; 7 positions agree with TRBD1. CDR1 and CDR2 from the germline V gene are MDHEN and SYDVKM. Trimming removed 6 bases from V and 4 bases from J; junction bases left unmatched: 5. The CDR3 sequence is 13 residues long. CDR3 loop: CASRGDSFYGYTF. Here the CDR3 DNA reads TGTGCCAGCAGAGGGGACAGCTTCTATGGCTACACCTTC.